The 27 T cell receptor beta chains below all came from one sample that was sequenced in a study of shared clonotypes between healthy human individuals (dated by TCRdb to the early 2020s). Library preparation used the immunoSEQ multiplex PCR assay. The table was pulled from immuneACCESS by TCRdb, which kept in-frame rearrangements only. Such tables lose some clones; where checked, under half of the loss comes from unresolved V genes, and the rest has no known cause. Here the sample has about 2.5 million clones; around 93% occur a single time. The ten largest clones add up to about 0.36% of the sample. Sequencing used naive CD4+ T cells from PBMCs. The cell subset or site label for this specimen denotes: CD45RA+ positively selected. Source of these receptors: a man aged 18 to 30 in good health. Some clones in this sample may be carry-over from other donors' samples.

The CDR3 coding sequence is TGTGCCAGCAGCGTAGTTGGAGCGGGAGCTGGATATACGCAGTATTTT. Translation: CASSVVGAGAGYTQYF. This chain links TRBV9 with TRBJ2-3; TRBD2 matches at 8 bases. J gave up 7 bases and V 0 bases, and 10 bases lay outside the gene matches. Looked up from germline, CDR1 is SGDLS and CDR2 is YYNGEE. CDR3 length: 16 residues.

This clone has more than one count but fewer than ten. The chain is built from TRBV6-1 and TRBJ1-2; TRBD1 matches 7 bases. The CDR3 length is 15 residues. Per germline, CDR1 MNHNS and CDR2 SASEGT. Unmatched junction bases numbered 12, after V lost 6 bases and J lost 5 bases. CDR3 DNA sequence: TGTGCCAGCAGGCGAAGACTCGACAGGGAGTATGGCTACACCTTC. Translating it yields CASRRRLDREYGYTF.

This clone was observed once. Here the CDR3 DNA reads TGTGCCAGCAGCCCAGTAGGGACCTCCTACGAGCAGTACTTC. Translated: CASSPVGTSYEQYF. This chain connects TRBV4-2 to TRBJ2-7; TRBD1 or TRBD2 may be the D gene (5 bases each). V was cut by 4 bases and J by 0 bases, with 10 bases left in between. Germline loops: CDR1 LGHNA, CDR2 YNFKEQ. The CDR3 has 14 amino acids.

This clone was observed once. The CDR3 sequence: CASSPIEGSGTQYF. The CDR3 nucleotides are TGTGCCAGCAGCCCAATCGAAGGGTCCGGTACGCAGTATTTT. J is TRBJ2-3 and V is TRBV11-2, with D hard to call. CDR3 length: 14 residues. CDR1 SGHAT and CDR2 FQNNGV come from the germline V gene. V was cut by 5 bases and J by 8 bases, with 17 bases left in between.

The rearrangement uses TRBV7-3 and TRBJ2-3; tentatively, D is TRBD1 or TRBD2 (5 bases each). V lost 3 bases, J lost 6 bases, and 10 bases lay in between. The CDR3 sequence is 13 residues long. Germline CDR1 is SGHTA and CDR2 is FQGTGA. CDR3 nucleotide sequence: TGTGCCAGCAGCTTCGGGACGACGGATACGCAGTATTTT. As protein: CASSFGTTDTQYF.

Of note for this clone: At the DNA level, this CDR3 is encoded by other sequences in the same sample as well. This chain links TRBV28 with TRBJ2-5, with D perhaps matching TRBD2 (5 bases). The CDR3 is 13 residues long. With 4 bases removed from V and 1 base from J, the gap between germline ends came to 7 bases. Looked up from germline, CDR1 is MDHEN and CDR2 is SYDVKM. For the CDR3, the DNA is TGTGCCAGCAGTTCCGGACTCCAAGAGACCCAGTACTTC. Translation: CASSSGLQETQYF. Combining the CDR3 with reference TRBV28 and TRBJ2-5 gives the whole variable domain DVKVTQSSRYLVKRTGEKVFLECVQDMDHENMFWYRQDPGLGLRLIYFSYDVKMKEKGDIPEGYSVSREKKERFSLILESASTNQTSMYLCASSSGLQETQYFGPGTRLLVL.

V usage is TRBV30 and J usage is TRBJ2-2; 8 bases agree with TRBD2. This CDR3 is 15 amino acids long. V dropped 2 bases and J dropped 6; count of bases not matched to a gene: 8. Germline CDR1 is GTSNPN and CDR2 is SVGIG (reference sequence). The CDR3 loop is CAWSLVAGRPGELFF. The CDR3 DNA reads as TGTGCCTGGAGTTTAGTAGCGGGAAGACCCGGGGAGCTGTTTTTT.

The chain joins TRBV10-3 to TRBJ1-1; D is possibly TRBD1 (5 bases). Trimming took 3 bases from V and 0 from J, leaving 11 bases between them. This CDR3 spans 15 amino acids. Per the germline V gene, CDR1 is ENHRY and CDR2 is SYGVKD. CDR3 in DNA: TGTGCCATCAGTGATGTTTTGGGGGTGAACACTGAAGCTTTCTTT. Protein sequence: CAISDVLGVNTEAFF.

The CDR3, as DNA: TGTGCCAGCAGTCCCCGAAGACTCTCCTACGAGCAGTACTTC. Translated: CASSPRRLSYEQYF. This sequence joins TRBV7-2 and TRBJ2-7; D is ambiguous. Germline values: CDR1 SGHTA, CDR2 FQGNSA. V lost 6 bases and J lost 0, with 12 bases in between. The CDR3 covers 14 residues.

The chain carries TRBV7-9 and TRBJ2-7; maybe TRBD2 (6 bases). Germline CDR1 reads SEHNR; CDR2 reads FQNEAQ (reference sequence). The V end lost 4 bases, the J end lost 3 bases, and 19 bases lay between the germline ends. This CDR3 is built from 16 residues. The CDR3 sequence is CASSSTSGAGYYEQYF. CDR3 nucleotide sequence: TGTGCCAGCAGCTCCACCTCTGGGGCGGGGTACTACGAGCAGTACTTC. The full variable domain, with the rest looked up from reference TRBV7-9 and TRBJ2-7, is DTGVSQNPRHKITKRGQNVTFRCDPISEHNRLYWYRQTLGQGPEFLTYFQNEAQLEKSRLLSDRFSAERPKGSFSTLEIQRTEQGDSAMYLCASSSTSGAGYYEQYFGPGTRLTVT.

The rearrangement uses TRBV23-1 and TRBJ2-3; TRBD2 aligns across 8 bases. TRBV23-1 is an ORF, and what it does is uncertain. After removal of 0 bases from V and 2 bases from J, the junction contained 7 bases not matched to a gene. This CDR3 is built from 17 residues. The CDR3: CASSQSFTSGPTDTQYF. As DNA, the CDR3 is TGCGCCAGCAGTCAATCGTTCACTAGCGGCCCCACAGATACGCAGTATTTT.

The V call is TRBV11-3, the J call TRBJ2-7, with TRBD1 matching over 9 bases. J lost 4 bases, V lost 8 bases, and 15 bases had no gene match. The V gene's germline CDR1 is SGHNT and CDR2 YENEEA. CDR3 length: 16 amino acids. CDR3 in amino acids: CASGADPGQGSYEQYF. The CDR3 nucleotides are TGTGCCAGCGGAGCGGACCCGGGACAGGGTAGTTACGAGCAGTACTTC.

The V call is TRBV5-4, the J call TRBJ2-3; 9 positions agree with TRBD2. This CDR3 region has 17 residues. Unmatched junction bases numbered 14, after V lost 4 bases and J lost 5 bases. Germline values: CDR1 SGHNT, CDR2 YYREEE (reference sequence). The CDR3 sequence is CASSPGDVAGAGDTQYF. The CDR3 DNA follows: TGTGCCAGCAGCCCTGGCGATGTAGCGGGAGCGGGAGATACGCAGTATTTT.

CDR3 sequence reads: CASTPSTGTALGYGYTF. CDR3 bases: TGTGCCAGTACCCCTTCCACCGGGACAGCCCTCGGATATGGCTACACCTTC. The chain is built from TRBV19 and TRBJ1-2; 7 bases line up with TRBD1. The V and J ends lost 7 bases and 5 bases, in that order; junction bases with no gene match: 19. CDR1 and CDR2 from the germline V gene are LNHDA and SQIVND (reference sequence). The CDR3 runs 17 residues.

V is TRBV6-4 and J is TRBJ2-1, with TRBD1 matching 10 bases. CDR3 length: 14 amino acids. Germline lookup yields CDR1 MRHNA and CDR2 SNTAGT. V lost 4 bases, J lost 8 bases, and 5 bases stayed unmatched. The CDR3 region is CASSAETGGHEQFF. CDR3 DNA sequence: TGTGCCAGCAGTGCCGAGACAGGGGGCCATGAGCAGTTCTTC.

The chain joins TRBV15 to TRBJ1-6; D possibly corresponds to TRBD1 (5 bases). Germline V lookup: CDR1 LNHNV, CDR2 YYDKDF (reference sequence). This CDR3 region has 16 residues. Trimming took 0 bases from V and 10 from J, leaving 16 bases between them. The CDR3 DNA reads as TGTGCCACCAGCAGAGATTTTTCGAGGGGCGGATCACCCCTCCACTTT. This gives the protein CATSRDFSRGGSPLHF. Full variable domain (outside the CDR3, taken from reference TRBV15 and TRBJ1-6): DAMVIQNPRYQVTQFGKPVTLSCSQTLNHNVMYWYQQKSSQAPKLLFHYYDKDFNNEADTPDNFQSRRPNTSFCFLDIRSPGLGDTAMYLCATSRDFSRGGSPLHFGNGTRLTVT.

This rearrangement joins TRBV28 to TRBJ2-2, with 10 nucleotides matching TRBD1. CDR1 is MDHEN, CDR2 SYDVKM, per germline. Unmatched junction bases numbered 8, after V lost 7 bases and J lost 6 bases. The CDR3 runs 15 residues. In DNA form, the CDR3 reads TGTGCCAGCACGTGGCGGACAGGGGGGGCCGGGGAGCTGTTTTTT. It translates to CASTWRTGGAGELFF.

The chain links TRBV28 to TRBJ2-7; D perhaps matches TRBD2 (7 bases). Germline V CDR1 and CDR2: MDHEN, SYDVKM. The CDR3 consists of 17 residues. V dropped 4 bases and J dropped 0 bases, with 19 bases sitting between them. The CDR3 coding sequence is TGTGCCAGCAGTTCGACTCGCGGGGGCGGCTACTCCTACGAGCAGTACTTC. This encodes CASSSTRGGGYSYEQYF.

The rearrangement uses TRBV11-3 and TRBJ1-1, with D perhaps matching TRBD1 (6 bases). Germline assignment: CDR1 SGHNT and CDR2 YENEEA. This CDR3 has 15 amino acids. Deletions cut 3 bases from V and 1 base from J, with 12 bases between. Here the CDR3 reads CASSFSGVGNTEAFF. CDR3 DNA sequence: TGTGCCAGCAGCTTCTCAGGGGTCGGGAACACTGAAGCTTTCTTT.

This clone was recorded only once. This chain uses TRBV4-1 with TRBJ2-3, with D tentatively TRBD1 (6 bases). The V gene lost 4 bases and the J gene lost 0 bases, with 14 bases spanning the gap. The CDR3 length is 16 residues. Looked up from germline, CDR1 is MGHRA and CDR2 is YSYEKL. The CDR3 DNA reads TGCGCCAGCAGCCCACAACAGGGAACTAGCACAGATACGCAGTATTTT. Residues: CASSPQQGTSTDTQYF.

The chain carries TRBV14 and TRBJ2-3; possibly TRBD1 or TRBD2 for D (5 bases each). From germline, CDR1 is SGHDN and CDR2 FVKESK. The CDR3 sequence is 13 residues long. Trimming took 5 bases from V and 2 from J, leaving 8 bases between them. The CDR3 loop is CASSGTLTDTQYF. The CDR3 coding sequence is TGTGCCAGCAGCGGGACCCTCACAGATACGCAGTATTTT.

The chain links TRBV5-4 to TRBJ2-5, with a possible D match to TRBD2 (5 bases). Trimming shortened V by 4 bases and J by 4 bases, and 11 bases separated the two germline ends. CDR3 length: 13 amino acids. The germline CDR1 and CDR2 sequences are SGHNT and YYREEE (reference sequence). The CDR3 spells CASSPDAGETQYF. The CDR3 DNA is TGTGCCAGCAGCCCGGACGCGGGAGAGACCCAGTACTTC.

J is TRBJ2-1 and V is TRBV18, with D possibly being TRBD2 (6 bases). CDR1 is KGHSH and CDR2 is LQKENI in the germline V gene. The length of the CDR3 is 12 residues. V shed 8 bases and J shed 9 bases, with 14 bases lying between them. The DNA of the CDR3 is TGTGCCAGCAACCCGTCCGGGGGTGAGCAGTTCTTC. It translates to CASNPSGGEQFF.

On this clone itself: This sample also contains other DNA sequences that code for the same CDR3. The J gene is TRBJ2-4, the V gene TRBV28; D may be TRBD2 (5 bases). CDR1 and CDR2 (germline): MDHEN, SYDVKM. The CDR3 is 14 amino acids. V was pared by 8 bases and J by 0 bases, with 11 bases between. The CDR3 spells CASRVSGAKNIQYF. CDR3 DNA: TGTGCCAGCCGCGTGAGCGGAGCCAAAAACATTCAGTACTTC.

The chain recombines TRBV7-8 with TRBJ2-3; 9 positions agree with TRBD2. V lost 6 bases to trimming and J lost 3 bases; unmatched junction nucleotides: 4. Germline V gene data show CDR1 as SGHVS and CDR2 as FQNEAQ. The CDR3 spans 14 residues. The DNA for the CDR3 is TGTGCCAGCAGTAGTAGCGGGAGTACAGATACGCAGTATTTT. Translation: CASSSSGSTDTQYF.

The chain joins TRBV14 to TRBJ2-3; tentatively, D is TRBD2 (5 bases). CDR1 is SGHDN, CDR2 FVKESK, per germline. The CDR3 has 14 amino acids. V lost 0 bases and J 7 bases, leaving 11 bases between the germline ends. CDR3 bases: TGTGCCAGCAGCCAAGATCGCGGGCAAAATACGCAGTATTTT. As protein: CASSQDRGQNTQYF.

V gene TRBV11-1 combines with J gene TRBJ2-7; D may correspond to TRBD1 or TRBD2 (5 bases each). Per germline, CDR1 SGHAT and CDR2 FQDESV (reference sequence). CDR3 size: 14 residues. The V gene lost 6 bases and the J gene lost 1 base, with 13 bases spanning the gap. CDR3: CASSPGPTSYEQYF. In DNA, the CDR3 is TGTGCCAGCAGTCCGGGACCGACATCCTACGAGCAGTACTTC.